This TCR beta chain comes out of a study of T cell repertoires in cytomegalovirus infection. Study background: Well-studied HLA-B-restricted CMV epitopes were used in the study alongside recently identified HLA-C-restricted ones. Indications of both CMV infection and matching HLA type were provided by public TCR beta signatures. Study-wide findings and caveats: The ex vivo response was dominated by HLA-C-restricted CMV-specific TCR beta clonotypes.

Notes on this clonotype: Its specificity is not known.

From the reads, TCRdb called clonotypes with MiXCR, one entry per CDR3 protein. The sample contains 750,000 to 950,000 distinct CDR3 sequences, under 35% of which appear only once. The specimen was cultured CD8+ T cells from PBMCs, collected from culture after CMV antigen stimulation. This clonotype was sampled from a human donor in good health (CMV status not recorded). Some clones in this sample may be carry-over from other donors' samples.

Here the CDR3 reads CAISGGAEDEQFF. DNA of the CDR3: TGTGCCATCAGCGGGGGCGCGGAGGATGAGCAGTTCTTC. The chain carries TRBV10-3 and TRBJ2-1; TRBD1 or TRBD2 may be the D gene (6 bases each). CDR3 length equals 13 residues. With 6 bases removed from V and 8 bases from J, the gap between germline ends came to 14 bases. Germline-derived CDR1 and CDR2 are ENHRY and SYGVKD.